This T cell receptor beta chain stems from a study of CD8+ T cells in alopecia areata. As for the study in general: Once tofacitinib had been taken for 6 to 18 months, 6 months off drug followed.

Treatment denoted: oral pan-JAK inhibitor, 5-10 mg twice daily. This CDR3 region has 11 residues. V lost 0 bases to trimming and J lost 7 bases, with 3 bases between them. Germline lookup yields CDR1 GTSNPN and CDR2 SVGIG (reference sequence). cDNA reverse transcribed from extracted RNA served as the sequencing template. The data were produced by immunoSEQ multiplex PCR, yet TCRdb's version contains in-frame clones alone and is incomplete. The sample records over 70,000 clones, approximately 66% being singletons. The chain is built from TRBV30 and TRBJ2-2, with D hard to call. The sample here was CD8+ T cells sorted from blood, taken at week 24, from a patient treated with tofacitinib. The TCR originated in a human donor with alopecia areata. CDR3 nucleotide sequence: TGTGCCTGGAGTGTTGGCGGGGAGCTGTTTTTT. Translated, it gives CAWSVGGELFF.